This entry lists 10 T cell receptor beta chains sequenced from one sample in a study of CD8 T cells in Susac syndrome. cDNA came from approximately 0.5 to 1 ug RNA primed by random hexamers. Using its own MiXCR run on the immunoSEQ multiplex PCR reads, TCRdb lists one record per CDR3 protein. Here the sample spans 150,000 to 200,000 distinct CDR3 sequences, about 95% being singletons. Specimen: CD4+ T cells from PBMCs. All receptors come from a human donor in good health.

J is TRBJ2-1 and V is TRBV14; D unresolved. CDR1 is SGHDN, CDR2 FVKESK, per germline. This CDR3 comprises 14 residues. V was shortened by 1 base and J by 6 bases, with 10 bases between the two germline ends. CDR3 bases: TGTGCCAGCAGCCAAGTATCTGGGTTCAATGAGCAGTTCTTC. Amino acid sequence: CASSQVSGFNEQFF.

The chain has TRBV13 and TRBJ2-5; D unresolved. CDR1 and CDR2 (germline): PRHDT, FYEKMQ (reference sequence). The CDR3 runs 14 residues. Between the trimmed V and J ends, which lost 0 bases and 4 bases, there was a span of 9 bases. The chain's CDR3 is CASSLGGLVETQYF. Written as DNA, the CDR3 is TGTGCCAGCAGCTTAGGTGGTCTCGTAGAGACCCAGTACTTC.

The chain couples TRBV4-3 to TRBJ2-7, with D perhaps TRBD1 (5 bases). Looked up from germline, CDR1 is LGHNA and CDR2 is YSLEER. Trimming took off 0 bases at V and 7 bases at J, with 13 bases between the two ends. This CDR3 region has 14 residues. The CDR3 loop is CASSQDAGRREQYF. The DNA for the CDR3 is TGCGCCAGCAGCCAAGATGCAGGGCGGCGAGAGCAGTACTTC.

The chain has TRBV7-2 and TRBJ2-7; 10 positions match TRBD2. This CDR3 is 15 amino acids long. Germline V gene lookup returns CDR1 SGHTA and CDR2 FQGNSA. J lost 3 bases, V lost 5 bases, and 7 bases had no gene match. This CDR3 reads CASSTSSSGSYEQYF. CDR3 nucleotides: TGTGCCAGCAGCACTTCATCTAGCGGGAGCTACGAGCAGTACTTC.

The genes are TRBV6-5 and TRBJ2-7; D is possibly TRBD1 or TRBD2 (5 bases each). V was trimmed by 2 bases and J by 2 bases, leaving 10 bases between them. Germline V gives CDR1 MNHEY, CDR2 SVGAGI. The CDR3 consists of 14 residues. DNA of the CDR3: TGTGCCAGCAGTTACAAAGGGGAGACCTACGAGCAGTACTTC. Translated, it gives CASSYKGETYEQYF.

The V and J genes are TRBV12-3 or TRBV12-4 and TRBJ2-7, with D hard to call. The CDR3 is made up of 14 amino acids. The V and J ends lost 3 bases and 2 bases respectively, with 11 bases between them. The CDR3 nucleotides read TGTGCCAGCAGTTTTGGGGATGGGGCCTACGAGCAGTACTTC. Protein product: CASSFGDGAYEQYF.

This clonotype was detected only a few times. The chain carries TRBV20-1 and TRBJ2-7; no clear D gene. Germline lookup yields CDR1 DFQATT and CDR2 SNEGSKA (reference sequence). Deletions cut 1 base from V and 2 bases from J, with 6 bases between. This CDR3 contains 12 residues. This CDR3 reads CSARGRAYEQYF. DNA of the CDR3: TGCAGTGCTAGAGGCAGAGCCTACGAGCAGTACTTC.

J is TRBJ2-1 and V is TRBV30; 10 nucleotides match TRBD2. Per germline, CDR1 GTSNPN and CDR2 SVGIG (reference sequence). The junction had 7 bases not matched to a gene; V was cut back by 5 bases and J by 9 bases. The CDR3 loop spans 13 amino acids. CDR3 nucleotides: TGTGCCTGGCGGACTAGCGGAGGTGGTGAGCAGTTCTTC. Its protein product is CAWRTSGGGEQFF.

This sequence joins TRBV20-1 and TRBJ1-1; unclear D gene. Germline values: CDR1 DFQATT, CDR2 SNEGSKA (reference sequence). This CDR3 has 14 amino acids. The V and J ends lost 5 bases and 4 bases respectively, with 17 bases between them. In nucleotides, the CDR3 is TGCAGTGCTCCAAGCCAATACTCGGTCACTGAAGCTTTCTTT. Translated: CSAPSQYSVTEAFF.

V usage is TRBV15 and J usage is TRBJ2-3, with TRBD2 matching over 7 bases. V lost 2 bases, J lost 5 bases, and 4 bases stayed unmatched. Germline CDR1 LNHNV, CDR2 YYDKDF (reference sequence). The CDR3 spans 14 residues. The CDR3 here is CATSRRGEIDTQYF. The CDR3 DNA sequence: TGTGCCACCAGCAGACGGGGGGAGATAGATACGCAGTATTTT.